Below, one TCR beta chain is given with its context. The antigen remains undetermined. This sample was taken from a study of lymphopenia after photon versus proton radiotherapy. The CDR3 totals 15 residues. V lost 0 bases to trimming and J lost 3 bases, with 14 bases between them. Germline values: CDR1 GTSNPN, CDR2 SVGIG (reference sequence). Profiled with immunoSEQ multiplex PCR; TCRdb holds only in-frame clones, not every one. The sample includes about 20,000 clones, roughly 91% of them seen just once. Study conclusions and caveats: Photon-treated patients lost naive T cells and TCR diversity; proton-treated stayed stable.

The origin of this receptor is a man of 80 years or more with esophageal cancer. The chain recombines TRBV30 with TRBJ2-5; D unclear. This material consisted of peripheral blood, taken from a patient treated with proton-based radiotherapy. CDR3 bases: TGTGCCTGGAGTGTAATCTCGATAGATAAAGAGACCCAGTACTTC. Its translation: CAWSVISIDKETQYF.